The source of this T cell receptor beta chain is a study of blood T cells in healthy people across ages. There were healthy Caucasian individuals from Russia, aged about 6 to 90, serving as donors. The use of a sample-barcoded 5' primer and a J-beta primer mix characterized a second PCR of 7 to 11 cycles. TCRdb itself ran the 5' RACE reads through MiXCR, one entry per CDR3 protein. The sample carries under 2,000,000 distinct CDR3 sequences, around 48% recorded once. This clonotype was recorded a few times. Its antigen is undetermined. Findings and caveats of the study: Age brought a roughly linear fall in TCR beta diversity measured per million T cells.

This TCR derives from a woman between 40 and 55 years old in good health. Sequenced sample: blood.

The CDR3: CASSPYGGLAVTEETQYF. DNA of the CDR3: TGTGCCAGCAGTCCATATGGTGGACTAGCGGTAACTGAAGAGACCCAGTACTTC. This sequence joins TRBV27 and TRBJ2-5, with 10 bases identical to TRBD2. In germline, CDR1 is MNHEY, CDR2 SMNVEV (reference sequence). With 5 bases clipped from V and 3 bases from J, the junction kept 15 bases outside the gene matches. The CDR3 runs to 18 residues.